One sample yielded the 19 T cell receptor beta chains listed below, sequenced in a study of CD8 T cells in ankylosing spondylitis. TCRdb recomputed calls from the 5' RACE reads with MiXCR, one row per CDR3 protein. Of 200,000 to 250,000 distinct CDR3 sequences in the sample, more than 9% were seen once. Sequencing was carried out using blood, either unsorted or a sorted T cell fraction (not recorded which). These receptors were obtained from a male donor with ankylosing spondylitis or in good health (not recorded which).

A note on this clonotype: The conserved final phenylalanine or tryptophan is absent from the CDR3, which likely points to a read error. CDR3 region: CASSGLGTFTDTQYY. The CDR3 DNA reads as TGCGCCAGCAGCGGCCTGGGGACATTCACAGATACGCAGTATTAT. This sequence joins TRBV5-1 and TRBJ2-3; D is perhaps TRBD1 (6 bases). Germline V gene data show CDR1 as SGHRS and CDR2 as YFSETQ. Between the trimmed V and J ends, which lost 4 bases and 2 bases, there was a span of 14 bases. This CDR3 is 15 amino acids long.

This clonotype was recorded at least ten times. V and J are TRBV11-2 and TRBJ1-6, with D unclear. From germline, CDR1 is SGHAT and CDR2 FQNNGV. The V and J ends lost 1 base and 6 bases respectively, with 10 bases between them. This CDR3 has 15 residues. The CDR3 region is CASSLVGDLNSPLHF. Here the CDR3 DNA reads TGTGCCAGCAGCTTAGTCGGGGATCTTAATTCACCCCTCCACTTT.

This clonotype occurred many times. This chain links TRBV7-9 with TRBJ2-7; 11 bases match TRBD2. The CDR3 is made up of 14 amino acids. The germline CDR1 and CDR2 sequences are SEHNR and FQNEAQ (reference sequence). Trimming at V came to 5 bases and at J to 2 bases, leaving 2 bases not matched to a gene. In DNA, the CDR3 is TGTGCCAGCAGCCGTAGCGGGGGGGCCTACGAGCAGTACTTC. Translation: CASSRSGGAYEQYF. Variable domain in full (rest from reference TRBV7-9 and TRBJ2-7): DTGVSQNPRHKITKRGQNVTFRCDPISEHNRLYWYRQTLGQGPEFLTYFQNEAQLEKSRLLSDRFSAERPKGSFSTLEIQRTEQGDSAMYLCASSRSGGAYEQYFGPGTRLTVT.

This clonotype was found many times. The chain couples TRBV5-6 to TRBJ1-4; 8 nucleotides agree with TRBD1. CDR1 and CDR2 (germline): SGHDT, YYEEEE. The CDR3 extends over 18 amino acids. The V segment lost 4 bases and the J segment 5 bases; nucleotides outside the gene matches: 16. The CDR3 region is CASSASAGGAILNEKLFF. As DNA, the CDR3 is TGTGCCAGCAGCGCGTCGGCAGGGGGCGCGATACTCAATGAAAAACTGTTTTTT.

This clonotype was detected ten times or more. The chain joins TRBV20-1 to TRBJ2-3, with D tentatively TRBD2 (5 bases). In germline, CDR1 is DFQATT, CDR2 SNEGSKA (reference sequence). Trimming stripped 5 bases from V and 4 bases from J, with 19 bases between. The CDR3 length is 15 residues. CDR3 nucleotides: TGCAGTGCTCCAGTGGCGGCCCCCGGGGCAGATACGCAGTATTTT. Encoded protein: CSAPVAAPGADTQYF.

This chain links TRBV11-1 with TRBJ2-1, with TRBD2 identical over 9 bases. V lost 1 base to trimming and J lost 7 bases; unmatched junction nucleotides: 14. The CDR3 length is 18 residues. Looked up from germline, CDR1 is SGHAT and CDR2 is FQDESV (reference sequence). The CDR3 bases are TGTGCCAGCAGCTTAGAAACCACAGCGGGGGGCGTCTGGAATGAGCAGTTCTTC. As protein: CASSLETTAGGVWNEQFF.

The chain has TRBV3-1 and TRBJ1-2; 9 bases match TRBD1. Losses at the gene ends were 6 bases for V and 4 bases for J; bases not matched to a gene: 6. The CDR3 has 14 amino acids. Germline CDR1 reads LGHDT; CDR2 reads YNNKEL (reference sequence). This chain's CDR3 is CASSTGGLSYGYTF. In DNA form, the CDR3 reads TGTGCCAGCAGTACAGGGGGCTTAAGCTATGGCTACACCTTC.

This clonotype was observed a few times. The V and J genes are TRBV5-5 and TRBJ2-7, with D uncertain. There are 13 residues in the CDR3. In germline, CDR1 is SGHKS, CDR2 YYEKEE (reference sequence). V was shortened by 0 bases and J by 7 bases, with 11 bases between the two germline ends. The CDR3 reads CASSLGESREQYF. In nucleotides, the CDR3 is TGTGCCAGCAGCTTGGGGGAAAGTCGGGAGCAGTACTTC.

This clonotype has only a few counts. The chain has TRBV20-1 and TRBJ2-5, with 9 bases lining up with TRBD2. Germline assignment: CDR1 DFQATT and CDR2 SNEGSKA (reference sequence). The CDR3 has 15 residues. The V segment lost 6 bases and the J segment 5 bases; nucleotides outside the gene matches: 13. The DNA for the CDR3 is TGCAGTGCACCGGGACTAGCAATACCTCATGAGACCCAGTACTTC. Amino acids: CSAPGLAIPHETQYF.

This clonotype has just a few counts. The chain employs TRBV20-1 and TRBJ2-5, with 8 bases lining up with TRBD1. Germline CDR1 and CDR2: DFQATT and SNEGSKA (reference sequence). V lost 5 bases, J lost 5 bases, and 13 bases stayed unmatched. This CDR3 region has 15 residues. Here the CDR3 reads CSARPTNRGDETQYF. In nucleotides, the CDR3 is TGCAGTGCTCGACCAACAAACAGGGGGGACGAGACCCAGTACTTC.

The rearrangement joins TRBV7-9 to TRBJ2-5; TRBD1 or TRBD2 may be the D gene (5 bases each). Trimming shortened V by 5 bases and J by 4 bases, and 11 bases separated the two germline ends. Germline V gene data show CDR1 as SEHNR and CDR2 as FQNEAQ (reference sequence). This CDR3 is 13 amino acids long. In DNA form, the CDR3 reads TGTGCCAGCAGCCTTAATGGGGGAGAGACCCAGTACTTC. Its translation is CASSLNGGETQYF. Looking up the rest from reference TRBV7-9 and TRBJ2-5 gives the full variable domain: DTGVSQNPRHKITKRGQNVTFRCDPISEHNRLYWYRQTLGQGPEFLTYFQNEAQLEKSRLLSDRFSAERPKGSFSTLEIQRTEQGDSAMYLCASSLNGGETQYFGPGTRLLVL.

This clonotype was counted ten times or more. This chain joins TRBV7-2 and TRBJ2-3; D uncertain. The CDR3 length is 14 residues. V was pared by 1 base and J by 4 bases, with 9 bases between. The V gene's germline CDR1 is SGHTA and CDR2 FQGNSA. CDR3 sequence: CASSLDPGADTQYF. DNA of the CDR3: TGTGCCAGCAGCTTAGATCCGGGCGCAGATACGCAGTATTTT.

This clonotype was observed a few times. V usage is TRBV11-2 and J usage is TRBJ1-1, with no clear D. V lost 3 bases and J lost 1, with 9 bases in between. In germline, CDR1 is SGHAT, CDR2 FQNNGV. This CDR3 comprises 14 residues. CDR3 nucleotides: TGTGCCAGCAGCTTTTGGTTAGGGAACACTGAAGCTTTCTTT. Translation gives CASSFWLGNTEAFF.

The table lists this clonotype with many counts. The V gene is TRBV24-1, the J gene TRBJ1-4; TRBD1 is a possible D gene (6 bases). In germline, CDR1 is KGHDR, CDR2 SFDVKD. The CDR3 loop spans 17 amino acids. The germline V and J ends were trimmed by 2 bases and 3 bases, with 15 bases remaining between them. The CDR3 reads CATSDSTGGTANEKLFF. DNA for the CDR3: TGTGCCACCAGTGATTCGACAGGCGGTACGGCTAATGAAAAACTGTTTTTT.

This clonotype occurred many times. V usage is TRBV29-1 and J usage is TRBJ2-7, with D unclear. There are 11 residues in the CDR3. Per the germline V gene, CDR1 is SQVTM and CDR2 is ANQGSEA. V was shortened by 0 bases and J by 5 bases, with 5 bases between the two germline ends. CDR3 sequence reads: CSVEEGHEQYF. The CDR3 DNA sequence: TGCAGCGTTGAAGAAGGACACGAGCAGTACTTC.

This clonotype occurred a few times. The V call is TRBV6-5, the J call TRBJ1-5, with D tentatively TRBD1 (5 bases). This CDR3 has 15 residues. Germline V gene sequence: CDR1 MNHEY, CDR2 SVGAGI. V dropped 2 bases and J dropped 0 bases, with 8 bases sitting between them. CDR3 nucleotides: TGTGCCAGCAGTTACACGGGGGGTAGCAATCAGCCCCAGCATTTT. It is translated as CASSYTGGSNQPQHF.

The chain has TRBV6-6 and TRBJ1-5, with 7 positions matching TRBD1. This CDR3 is built from 13 residues. With V trimmed by 11 bases and J by 6 bases, 10 bases remained unmatched. Per the germline V gene, CDR1 is MNHNY and CDR2 is SVGAGI (reference sequence). CDR3: CAEKGQAGQPQHF. The DNA for the CDR3 is TGTGCCGAAAAAGGACAGGCGGGTCAGCCCCAGCATTTT.

This chain uses TRBV7-9 with TRBJ2-2; possibly TRBD1 for D (6 bases). The CDR3 contains 17 residues. Germline lookup yields CDR1 SEHNR and CDR2 FQNEAQ (reference sequence). Trimming removed 5 bases at V and 1 base at J, with 17 bases between. The CDR3, as DNA: TGTGCCAGCAGCCCAAATTGGGACACCTTGAACACCGGGGAGCTGTTTTTT. This sequence encodes CASSPNWDTLNTGELFF.

Ten or more counts support this clonotype. V is TRBV5-1 and J is TRBJ2-1, with TRBD2 as a possible D gene (6 bases). There are 12 residues in the CDR3. Looked up from germline, CDR1 is SGHRS and CDR2 is YFSETQ. Trimming cost V 4 bases and J 8 bases, with 10 bases left between them. CDR3 bases: TGCGCCAGCAGCCCGACTAGGGATGAGCAGTTCTTC. It codes for CASSPTRDEQFF.